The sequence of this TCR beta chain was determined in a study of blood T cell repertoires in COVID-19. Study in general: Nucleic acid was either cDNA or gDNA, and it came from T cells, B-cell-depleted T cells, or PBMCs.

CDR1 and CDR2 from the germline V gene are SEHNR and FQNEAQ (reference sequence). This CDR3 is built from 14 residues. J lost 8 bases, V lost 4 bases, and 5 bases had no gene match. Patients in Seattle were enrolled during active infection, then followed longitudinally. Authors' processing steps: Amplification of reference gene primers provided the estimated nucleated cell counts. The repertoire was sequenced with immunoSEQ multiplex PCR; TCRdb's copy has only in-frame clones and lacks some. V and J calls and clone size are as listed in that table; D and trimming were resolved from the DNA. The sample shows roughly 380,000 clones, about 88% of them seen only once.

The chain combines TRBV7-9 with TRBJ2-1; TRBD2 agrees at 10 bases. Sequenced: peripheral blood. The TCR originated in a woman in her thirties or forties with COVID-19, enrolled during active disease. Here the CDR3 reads CASSSTGTSDEQFF. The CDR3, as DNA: TGTGCCAGCAGCTCGACCGGGACTAGCGATGAGCAGTTCTTC.